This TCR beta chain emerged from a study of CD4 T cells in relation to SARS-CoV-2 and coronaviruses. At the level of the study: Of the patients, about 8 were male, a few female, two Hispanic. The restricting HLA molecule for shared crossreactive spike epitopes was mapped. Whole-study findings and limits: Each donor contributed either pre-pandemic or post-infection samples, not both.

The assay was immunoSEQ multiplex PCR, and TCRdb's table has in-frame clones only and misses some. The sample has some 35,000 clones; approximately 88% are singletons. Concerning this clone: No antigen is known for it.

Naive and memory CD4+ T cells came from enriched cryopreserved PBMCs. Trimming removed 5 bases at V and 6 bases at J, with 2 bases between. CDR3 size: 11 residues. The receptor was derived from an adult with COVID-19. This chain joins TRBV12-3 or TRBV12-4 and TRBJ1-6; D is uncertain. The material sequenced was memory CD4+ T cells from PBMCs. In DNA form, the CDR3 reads TGTGCCAGCAGTCGTAATTCACCCCTCCACTTT. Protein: CASSRNSPLHF.